This T cell receptor (beta chain) was found in a study of OX40 agonist ivuxolimab in advanced cancers. Profiling relied on immunoSEQ multiplex PCR, and the TCRdb table lists in-frame clones only, not all of them. The table includes about 110,000 clones, roughly 87% detected once. Germline values: CDR1 SGHTA, CDR2 FQGTGA. V gave up 5 bases and J gave up 0 bases; unmatched junction bases: 7. The CDR3 totals 19 residues. V gene TRBV7-3 combines with J gene TRBJ2-1; TRBD2 matches at 16 bases. Sequencing used CD4+ or CD8+ T cells sorted from blood, obtained in a trial of the OX40 agonist ivuxolimab. This receptor was taken from an adult with an advanced solid tumor such as melanoma, head and neck, liver or kidney cancer. The CDR3 spells CASSKTGTSGRASYNEQFF. Here the CDR3 DNA reads TGTGCCAGCAGCAAAACCGGGACTAGCGGGAGGGCCTCCTACAATGAGCAGTTCTTC.